This TCR beta chain was sequenced during a study of radiotherapy plus CTLA-4 blockade in lung cancer. Sequencing was performed with immunoSEQ multiplex PCR; in TCRdb, only in-frame clones are kept and a portion is missing. Among around 100,000 clones listed, about four fifths were seen once. This clonotype was sampled from a human donor with non-small cell lung cancer that progressed on radiotherapy plus ipilimumab. Some clones in this sample may be carry-over from other donors' samples. The material was peripheral blood, obtained from a patient treated with radiotherapy plus ipilimumab.

CDR3 DNA sequence: TGTGCCAGCAGCCAAGTCTGGACAGGGGAAACTGAAGCTTTCTTT. Translating it yields CASSQVWTGETEAFF. This chain connects TRBV4-2 to TRBJ1-1; 9 nucleotides line up with TRBD1. Germline loops: CDR1 LGHNA, CDR2 YNFKEQ. J gave up 5 bases and V 1 base, and 5 bases lay outside the gene matches. The CDR3 is 15 amino acids.